This TCR beta chain emerged from a study of blood T cell repertoires in COVID-19. Background on the study: Material from acute and convalescent COVID-19 was sourced from the United States, Italy and Spain. The analysed material was cDNA or gDNA that came from T cells, B-cell-depleted T cells, or PBMCs.

The CDR3 contains 14 residues. Germline loops: CDR1 KGHSH, CDR2 LQKENI. V lost 3 bases, J lost 10 bases, and 9 bases stayed unmatched. The protocol was immunoSEQ multiplex PCR, while the TCRdb copy is restricted to in-frame clones and leaves out a portion. The sample lists 150,000 to 170,000 clones; about 85% were seen once. The TCR was taken from a man aged 60-69 years with COVID-19, enrolled during active disease. Sequencing used peripheral blood. The chain employs TRBV18 and TRBJ2-7, with 10 bases fitting TRBD1. For the CDR3, the DNA is TGTGCCAGCTCACCCGGGACAGGGGATTCGAAACAGTACTTC. This gives the protein CASSPGTGDSKQYF.